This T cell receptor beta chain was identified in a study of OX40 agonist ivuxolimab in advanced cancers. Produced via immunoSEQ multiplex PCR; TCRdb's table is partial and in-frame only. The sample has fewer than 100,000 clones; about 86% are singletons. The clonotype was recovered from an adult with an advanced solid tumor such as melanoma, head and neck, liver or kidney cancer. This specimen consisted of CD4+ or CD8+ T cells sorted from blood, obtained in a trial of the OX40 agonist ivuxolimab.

The CDR3 sequence is CASSGADRGANYGYTF. The CDR3 DNA is TGTGCCAGCAGCGGAGCCGACAGGGGTGCTAACTATGGCTACACCTTC. V and J are TRBV5-4 and TRBJ1-2; 8 nucleotides line up with TRBD1. Per the germline V gene, CDR1 is SGHNT and CDR2 is YYREEE (reference sequence). CDR3 length: 16 residues. The trim removed 4 bases at V and 0 bases at J, leaving 8 bases unmatched.